These 14 T cell receptor beta chains were all obtained from the same sample, sequenced in a study of technical replicates of blood from a few donors. TCRdb's copy holds only in-frame clones and misses some; the assay was immunoSEQ multiplex PCR. The sample shows about 75,000 clones, 92% of them seen only once. Sequenced material: T cells isolated from PBMCs. These receptors were collected from a human donor in good health.

The chain combines TRBV30 with TRBJ1-2, with D uncertain. V lost 1 base to trimming and J lost 7 bases, with 13 bases between them. Looked up from germline, CDR1 is GTSNPN and CDR2 is SVGIG (reference sequence). The CDR3 totals 13 residues. The CDR3 coding sequence is TGTGCCTGGAGTGGTCAACTGAGGTCTGGCTACACCTTC. It specifies CAWSGQLRSGYTF.

The J gene is TRBJ1-2, the V gene TRBV9, with D possibly being TRBD1 (6 bases). The germline V gene has CDR1 SGDLS and CDR2 YYNGEE. The CDR3 is 12 residues long. V lost 2 bases and J lost 5, with 7 bases in between. The CDR3: CASSVTGYGYTF. Written as DNA, the CDR3 is TGTGCCAGCAGCGTTACAGGGTATGGCTACACCTTC.

The chain joins TRBV15 to TRBJ2-7; weak D call: TRBD2 (6 bases). The CDR3 runs to 15 residues. The germline gives CDR1 LNHNV, CDR2 YYDKDF (reference sequence). V dropped 0 bases and J dropped 1 base, with 10 bases sitting between them. CDR3 sequence: CATSRDLGGSYEQYF. The CDR3 region has the DNA TGTGCCACCAGCAGAGATCTGGGGGGTTCCTACGAGCAGTACTTC.

V and J are TRBV2 and TRBJ2-3; TRBD2 agrees at 8 bases. Germline lookup yields CDR1 SNHLY and CDR2 FYNNEI. The CDR3 covers 15 residues. Germline trimming cut 8 bases from V and 1 base from J; bases unmatched to any gene: 8. The CDR3 protein is CASYLTSGGTDTQYF. DNA for the CDR3: TGTGCCAGCTATTTAACTAGCGGCGGCACAGATACGCAGTATTTT.

This clone was seen a single time. This chain connects TRBV4-1 to TRBJ2-3; the match to TRBD2 covers 7 bases. The CDR3 covers 15 residues. The germline gives CDR1 MGHRA, CDR2 YSYEKL. V dropped 3 bases and J dropped 3; count of bases not matched to a gene: 6. The CDR3 sequence is CASSQAGVGTDTQYF. CDR3 DNA: TGCGCCAGCAGCCAGGCGGGAGTTGGGACAGATACGCAGTATTTT.

V usage is TRBV4-2 and J usage is TRBJ1-1, with TRBD1 matching 7 bases. The CDR3 runs to 14 residues. Germline V gene data show CDR1 as LGHNA and CDR2 as YNFKEQ. J lost 6 bases, V lost 4 bases, and 8 bases had no gene match. In nucleotides, the CDR3 is TGTGCCAGCAGCCGAATAACAGGGACAGCTGAAGCTTTCTTT. Residues: CASSRITGTAEAFF.

This clone was recorded once. The V and J genes are TRBV7-9 and TRBJ1-1, with unresolved D. Between the trimmed V and J ends, which lost 10 bases and 4 bases, there was a span of 16 bases. In germline, CDR1 is SEHNR, CDR2 FQNEAQ (reference sequence). This CDR3 spans 13 amino acids. CDR3 in DNA: TGTGCCACCGACGGGTTTGAGGGCACTGAAGCTTTCTTT. As protein: CATDGFEGTEAFF.

The chain is built from TRBV5-5 and TRBJ1-2; TRBD1 is a possible D gene (6 bases). The germline V gene encodes CDR1 SGHKS and CDR2 YYEKEE (reference sequence). The CDR3 runs to 15 residues. The V and J ends lost 3 bases and 0 bases respectively, with 12 bases between them. CDR3 sequence reads: CASSSTPGANYGYTF. DNA for the CDR3: TGTGCCAGCAGCTCAACCCCAGGGGCTAACTATGGCTACACCTTC.

This clone turned up a few times. The chain links TRBV18 to TRBJ1-1, with D possibly matching TRBD1 (5 bases). Trimming took off 4 bases at V and 1 base at J, with 7 bases between the two ends. The germline CDR1 and CDR2 sequences are KGHSH and LQKENI. This CDR3 is built from 13 residues. DNA of the CDR3: TGTGCCAGCTCACTTCAGGGGAACACTGAAGCTTTCTTT. As protein: CASSLQGNTEAFF.

The chain recombines TRBV28 with TRBJ1-4; possibly TRBD1 for D (5 bases). Germline CDR1 is MDHEN and CDR2 is SYDVKM. Trimming removed 11 bases from V and 8 bases from J, with 18 bases in between. The CDR3 has 13 amino acids. CDR3 coding DNA: TGTGCCTCCAGGTCGCAGGGCGGAGAAAAACTGTTTTTT. Its protein is CASRSQGGEKLFF.

This clone was observed once. This chain links TRBV29-1 with TRBJ2-3; D unresolved. Germline lookup yields CDR1 SQVTM and CDR2 ANQGSEA. V lost 0 bases and J lost 2, with 6 bases in between. The CDR3 totals 13 residues. The CDR3 bases are TGCAGCGTTGAAGATCTATTCACAGATACGCAGTATTTT. Protein product: CSVEDLFTDTQYF.

The chain couples TRBV6-6 to TRBJ1-1; the D gene is possibly TRBD1 (5 bases). CDR1 is MNHNY and CDR2 is SVGAGI in the germline V gene (reference sequence). Trimming removed 0 bases at V and 3 bases at J, with 14 bases between. The CDR3 covers 16 residues. CDR3 in amino acids: CASSYSWGYGDTEAFF. CDR3 DNA: TGTGCCAGCAGTTACTCGTGGGGCTACGGAGACACTGAAGCTTTCTTT.

The V gene is TRBV7-6, the J gene TRBJ2-3; D call uncertain. With 1 base removed from V and 6 bases from J, the gap between germline ends came to 8 bases. This CDR3 region has 13 residues. Germline V CDR1 and CDR2: SGHVS, FNYEAQ. The CDR3 sequence is CASSLGASDTQYF. The CDR3 DNA reads as TGTGCCAGCAGCTTAGGGGCCTCGGATACGCAGTATTTT.

The rearrangement links TRBV7-8 to TRBJ2-7; 7 bases align to TRBD2. The CDR3 covers 14 residues. The V and J ends lost 4 bases and 2 bases, in that order; junction bases with no gene match: 5. Germline V gene data show CDR1 as SGHVS and CDR2 as FQNEAQ. CDR3 region: CASSWGGEAYEQYF. The CDR3 bases are TGTGCCAGCAGCTGGGGGGGAGAGGCCTACGAGCAGTACTTC.